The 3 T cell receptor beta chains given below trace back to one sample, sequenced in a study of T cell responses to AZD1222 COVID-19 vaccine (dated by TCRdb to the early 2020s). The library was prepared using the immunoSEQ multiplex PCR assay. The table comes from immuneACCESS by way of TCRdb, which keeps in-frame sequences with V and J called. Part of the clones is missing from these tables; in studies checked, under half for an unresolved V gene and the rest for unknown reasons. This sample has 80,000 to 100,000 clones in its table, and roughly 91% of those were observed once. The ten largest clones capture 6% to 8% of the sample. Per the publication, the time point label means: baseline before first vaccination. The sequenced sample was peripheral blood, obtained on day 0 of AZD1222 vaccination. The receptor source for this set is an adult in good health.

The CDR3, as DNA: TGTGCCAGCAGCTTGGTTGCCGGGACAGGGAACTATGGCTACACCTTC. This gives the protein CASSLVAGTGNYGYTF. The gene calls are TRBV5-4 and TRBJ1-2; 9 nucleotides align to TRBD1. This CDR3 has 16 residues. V was clipped by 0 bases and J by 2 bases; unmatched bases: 5. The germline gives CDR1 SGHNT, CDR2 YYREEE (reference sequence).

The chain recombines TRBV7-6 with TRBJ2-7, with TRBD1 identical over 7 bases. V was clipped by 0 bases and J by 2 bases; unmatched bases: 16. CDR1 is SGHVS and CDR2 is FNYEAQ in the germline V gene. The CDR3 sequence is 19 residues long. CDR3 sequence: CASSLAGPGTVGLTYEQYF. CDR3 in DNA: TGTGCCAGCAGCTTAGCGGGACCCGGGACAGTGGGGCTTACCTACGAGCAGTACTTC.

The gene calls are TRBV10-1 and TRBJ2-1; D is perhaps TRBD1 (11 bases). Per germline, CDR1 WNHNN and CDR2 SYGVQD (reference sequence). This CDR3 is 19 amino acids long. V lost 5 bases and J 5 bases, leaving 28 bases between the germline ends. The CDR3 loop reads CASSLGTGGEREGNNEQFF. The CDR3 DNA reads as TGCGCCAGCAGTTTGGGGACAGGGGGTGAGCGGGAGGGAAACAATGAGCAGTTCTTC.